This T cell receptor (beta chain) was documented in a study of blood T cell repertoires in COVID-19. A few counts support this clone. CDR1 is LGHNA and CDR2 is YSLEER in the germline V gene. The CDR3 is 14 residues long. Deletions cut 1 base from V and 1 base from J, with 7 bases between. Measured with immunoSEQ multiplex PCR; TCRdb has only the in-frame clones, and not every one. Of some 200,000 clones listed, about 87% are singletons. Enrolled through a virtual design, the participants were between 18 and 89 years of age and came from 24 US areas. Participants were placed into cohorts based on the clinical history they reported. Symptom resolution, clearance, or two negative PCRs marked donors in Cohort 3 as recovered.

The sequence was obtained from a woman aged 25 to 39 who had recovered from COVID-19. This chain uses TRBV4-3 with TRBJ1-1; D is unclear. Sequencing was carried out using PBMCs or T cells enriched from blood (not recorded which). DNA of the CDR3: TGCGCCAGCAGCCAAGCTGGGCGGAACACTGAAGCTTTCTTT. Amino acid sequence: CASSQAGRNTEAFF.